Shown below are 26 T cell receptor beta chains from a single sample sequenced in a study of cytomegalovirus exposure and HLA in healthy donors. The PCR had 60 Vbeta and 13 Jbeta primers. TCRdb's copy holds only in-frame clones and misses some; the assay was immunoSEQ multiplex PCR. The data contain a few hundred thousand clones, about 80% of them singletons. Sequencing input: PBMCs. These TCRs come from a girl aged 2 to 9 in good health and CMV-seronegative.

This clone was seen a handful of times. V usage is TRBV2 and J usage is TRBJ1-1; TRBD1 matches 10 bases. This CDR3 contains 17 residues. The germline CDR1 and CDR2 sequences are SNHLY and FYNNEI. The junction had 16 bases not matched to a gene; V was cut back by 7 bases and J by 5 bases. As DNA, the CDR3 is TGTGCCAGCAAGGACGAGGCAGACAGGGGGCGTAGGACTGAAGCTTTCTTT. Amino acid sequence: CASKDEADRGRRTEAFF.

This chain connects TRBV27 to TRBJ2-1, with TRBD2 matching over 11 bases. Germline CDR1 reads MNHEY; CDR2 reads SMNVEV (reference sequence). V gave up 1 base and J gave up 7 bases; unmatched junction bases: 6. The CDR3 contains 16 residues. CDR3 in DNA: TGTGCCAGCAGTTTATATAGCGGGAGGGAGGGTAATGAGCAGTTCTTC. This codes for CASSLYSGREGNEQFF.

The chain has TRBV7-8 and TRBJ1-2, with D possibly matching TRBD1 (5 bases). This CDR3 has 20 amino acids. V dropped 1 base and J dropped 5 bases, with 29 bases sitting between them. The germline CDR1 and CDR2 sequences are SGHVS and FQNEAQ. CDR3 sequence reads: CASSLVRLARVVPLSYGYTF. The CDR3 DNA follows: TGTGCCAGCAGCTTAGTACGGCTCGCCAGGGTGGTCCCCCTCTCATATGGCTACACCTTC.

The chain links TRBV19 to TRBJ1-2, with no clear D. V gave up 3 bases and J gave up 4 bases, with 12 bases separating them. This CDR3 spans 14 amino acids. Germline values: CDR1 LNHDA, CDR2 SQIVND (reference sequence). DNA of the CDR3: TGTGCCAGTAGTATCCCGTCGGGGAGCTATGGCTACACCTTC. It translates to CASSIPSGSYGYTF.

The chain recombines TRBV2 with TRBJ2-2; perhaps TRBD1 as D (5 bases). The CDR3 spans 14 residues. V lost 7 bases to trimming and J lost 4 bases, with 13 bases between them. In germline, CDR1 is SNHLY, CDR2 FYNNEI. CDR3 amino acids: CASMQGTTTGELFF. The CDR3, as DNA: TGTGCCAGCATGCAGGGAACGACCACCGGGGAGCTGTTTTTT. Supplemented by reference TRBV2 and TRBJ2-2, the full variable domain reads EPEVTQTPSHQVTQMGQEVILRCVPISNHLYFYWYRQILGQKVEFLVSFYNNEISEKSEIFDDQFSVERPDGSNFTLKIRSTKLEDSAMYFCASMQGTTTGELFFGEGSRLTVL.

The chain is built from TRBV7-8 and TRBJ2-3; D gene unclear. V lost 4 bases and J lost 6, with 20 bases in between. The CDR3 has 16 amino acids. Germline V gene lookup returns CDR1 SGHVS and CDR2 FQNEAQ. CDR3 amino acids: CASSSGSGLIIDTQYF. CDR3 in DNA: TGTGCCAGCAGCTCAGGATCCGGTCTAATCATTGATACGCAGTATTTT.

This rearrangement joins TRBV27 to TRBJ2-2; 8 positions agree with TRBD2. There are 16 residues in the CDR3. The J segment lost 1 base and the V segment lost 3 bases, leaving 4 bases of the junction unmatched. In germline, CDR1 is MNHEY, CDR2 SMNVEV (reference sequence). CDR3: CASSLRGLGNTGELFF. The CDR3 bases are TGTGCCAGCAGTTTGAGGGGACTAGGGAACACCGGGGAGCTGTTTTTT.

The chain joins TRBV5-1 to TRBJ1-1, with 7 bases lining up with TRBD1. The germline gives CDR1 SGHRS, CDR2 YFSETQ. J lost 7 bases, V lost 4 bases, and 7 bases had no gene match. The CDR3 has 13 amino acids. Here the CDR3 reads CASSSGQDSEAFF. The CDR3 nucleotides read TGCGCCAGCAGCAGCGGACAGGACAGTGAAGCTTTCTTT.

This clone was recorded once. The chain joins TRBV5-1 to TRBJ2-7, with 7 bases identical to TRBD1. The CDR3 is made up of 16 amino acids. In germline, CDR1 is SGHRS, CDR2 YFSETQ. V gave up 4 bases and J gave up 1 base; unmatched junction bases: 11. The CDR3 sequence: CASSPPGQVGSYEQYF. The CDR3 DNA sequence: TGCGCCAGCAGCCCCCCCGGACAGGTGGGATCCTACGAGCAGTACTTC.

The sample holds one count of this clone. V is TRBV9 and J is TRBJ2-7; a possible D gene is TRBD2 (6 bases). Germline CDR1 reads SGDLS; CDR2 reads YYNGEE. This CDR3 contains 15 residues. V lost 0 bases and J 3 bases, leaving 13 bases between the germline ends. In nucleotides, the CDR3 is TGTGCCAGCAGCGTAGCGGGGGACCGATACTACGAGCAGTACTTC. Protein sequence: CASSVAGDRYYEQYF.

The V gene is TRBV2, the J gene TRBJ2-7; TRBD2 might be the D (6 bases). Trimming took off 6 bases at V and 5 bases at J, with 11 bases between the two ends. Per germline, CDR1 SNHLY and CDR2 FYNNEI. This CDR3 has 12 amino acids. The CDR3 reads CASRGRIDEQYF. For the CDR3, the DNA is TGTGCCAGCAGGGGGAGGATCGACGAGCAGTACTTC.

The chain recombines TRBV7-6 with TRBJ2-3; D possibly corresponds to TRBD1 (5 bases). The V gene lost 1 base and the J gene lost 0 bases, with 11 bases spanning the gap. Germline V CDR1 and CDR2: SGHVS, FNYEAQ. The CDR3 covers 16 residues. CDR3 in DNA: TGTGCCAGCAGCTTAGTGGCTGGGGCTAGCACAGATACGCAGTATTTT. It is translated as CASSLVAGASTDTQYF.

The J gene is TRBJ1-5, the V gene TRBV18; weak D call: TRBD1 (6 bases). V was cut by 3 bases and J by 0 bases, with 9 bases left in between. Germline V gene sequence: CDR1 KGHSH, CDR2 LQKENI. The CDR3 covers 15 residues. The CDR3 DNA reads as TGTGCCAGCTCACCCGGGACACATAGCAATCAGCCCCAGCATTTT. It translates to CASSPGTHSNQPQHF. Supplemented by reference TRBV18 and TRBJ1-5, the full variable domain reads NAGVMQNPRHLVRRRGQEARLRCSPMKGHSHVYWYRQLPEEGLKFMVYLQKENIIDESGMPKERFSAEFPKEGPSILRIQQVVRGDSAAYFCASSPGTHSNQPQHFGDGTRLSIL.

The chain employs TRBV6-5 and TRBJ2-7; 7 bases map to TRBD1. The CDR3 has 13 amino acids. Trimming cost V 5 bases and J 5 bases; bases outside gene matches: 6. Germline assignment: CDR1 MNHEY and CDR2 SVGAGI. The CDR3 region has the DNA TGTGCCAGCAGTCTAACGACAGGGAACGAGCAGTACTTC. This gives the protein CASSLTTGNEQYF.

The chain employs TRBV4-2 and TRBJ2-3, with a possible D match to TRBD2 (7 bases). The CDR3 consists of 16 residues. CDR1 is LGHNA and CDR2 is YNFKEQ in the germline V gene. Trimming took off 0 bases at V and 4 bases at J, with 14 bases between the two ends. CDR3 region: CASSQERGGGPDTQYF. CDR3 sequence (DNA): TGTGCCAGCAGCCAAGAGCGGGGAGGGGGGCCAGATACGCAGTATTTT.

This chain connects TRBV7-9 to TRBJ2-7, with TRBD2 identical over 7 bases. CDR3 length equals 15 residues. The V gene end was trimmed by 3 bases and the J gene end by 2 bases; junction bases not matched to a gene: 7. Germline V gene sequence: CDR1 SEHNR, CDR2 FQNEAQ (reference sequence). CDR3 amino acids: CASSFGRSGPYEQYF. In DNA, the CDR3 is TGTGCCAGCAGCTTCGGGAGGTCCGGACCCTACGAGCAGTACTTC.

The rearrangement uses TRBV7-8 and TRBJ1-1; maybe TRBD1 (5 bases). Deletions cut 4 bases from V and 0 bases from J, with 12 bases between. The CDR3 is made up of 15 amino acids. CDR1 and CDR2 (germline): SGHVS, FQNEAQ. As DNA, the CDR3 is TGTGCCAGCAGCTCCAGGGTGAGAATGAACACTGAAGCTTTCTTT. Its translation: CASSSRVRMNTEAFF.

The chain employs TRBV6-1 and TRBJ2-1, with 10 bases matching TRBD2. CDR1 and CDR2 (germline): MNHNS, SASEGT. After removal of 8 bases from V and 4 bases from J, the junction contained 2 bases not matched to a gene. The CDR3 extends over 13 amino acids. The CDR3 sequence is CASASGSYNEQFF. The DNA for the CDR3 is TGTGCCAGCGCTAGCGGGAGTTACAATGAGCAGTTCTTC.

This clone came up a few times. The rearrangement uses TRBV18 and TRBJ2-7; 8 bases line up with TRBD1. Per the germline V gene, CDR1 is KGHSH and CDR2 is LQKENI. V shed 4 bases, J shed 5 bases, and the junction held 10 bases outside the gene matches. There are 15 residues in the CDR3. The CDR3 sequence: CASSQTGQVGHEQYF. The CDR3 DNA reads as TGTGCCAGCTCACAGACGGGACAGGTGGGCCACGAGCAGTACTTC.

The CDR3 loop reads CASKTGGGEAFF. CDR3 DNA: TGTGCCAGCAAAACAGGGGGAGGGGAAGCTTTCTTT. The chain carries TRBV5-4 and TRBJ1-1, with TRBD1 identical over 8 bases. The CDR3 sequence is 12 residues long. With 6 bases clipped from V and 8 bases from J, the junction kept 6 bases outside the gene matches. CDR1 SGHNT and CDR2 YYREEE come from the germline V gene (reference sequence). Variable domain in full (rest from reference TRBV5-4 and TRBJ1-1): ETGVTQSPTHLIKTRGQQVTLRCSSQSGHNTVSWYQQALGQGPQFIFQYYREEENGRGNFPPRFSGLQFPNYSSELNVNALELDDSALYLCASKTGGGEAFFGQGTRLTVV.

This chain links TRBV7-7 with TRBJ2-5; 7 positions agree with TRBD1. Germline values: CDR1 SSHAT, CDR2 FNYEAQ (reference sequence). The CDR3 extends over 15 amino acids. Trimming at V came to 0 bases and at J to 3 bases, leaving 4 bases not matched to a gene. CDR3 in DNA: TGTGCCAGCAGCTTAGCCGACAGGGAAGAAGAGACCCAGTACTTC. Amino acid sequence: CASSLADREEETQYF.

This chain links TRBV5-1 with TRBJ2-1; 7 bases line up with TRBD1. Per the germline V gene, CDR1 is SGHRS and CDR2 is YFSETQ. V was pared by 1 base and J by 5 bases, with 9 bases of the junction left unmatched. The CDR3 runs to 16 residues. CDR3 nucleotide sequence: TGCGCCAGCAGCTTGTCGGTGAGACAGGGCAACAATGAGCAGTTCTTC. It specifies CASSLSVRQGNNEQFF.

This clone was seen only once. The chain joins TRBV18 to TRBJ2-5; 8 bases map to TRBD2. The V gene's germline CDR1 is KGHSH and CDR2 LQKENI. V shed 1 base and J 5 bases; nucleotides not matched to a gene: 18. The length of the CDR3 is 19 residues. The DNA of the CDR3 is TGTGCCAGCTCACCACGGTATGACGAGCGGGAGAGGTTGAGCGAGACCCAGTACTTC. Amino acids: CASSPRYDERERLSETQYF.

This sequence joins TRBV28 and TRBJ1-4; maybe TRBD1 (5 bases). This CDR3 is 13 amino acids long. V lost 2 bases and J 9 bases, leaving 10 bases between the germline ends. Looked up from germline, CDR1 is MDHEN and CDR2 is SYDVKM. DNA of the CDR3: TGTGCCAGCAGTTTAGAGGAGGGGCAAAAACTGTTTTTT. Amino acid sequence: CASSLEEGQKLFF.

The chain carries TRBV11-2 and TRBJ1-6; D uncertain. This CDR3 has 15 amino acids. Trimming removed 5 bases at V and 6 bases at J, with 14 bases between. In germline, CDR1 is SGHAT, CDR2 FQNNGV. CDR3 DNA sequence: TGTGCCAGCAGCACTCCGCGAGAACTTAATTCACCCCTCCACTTT. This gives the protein CASSTPRELNSPLHF. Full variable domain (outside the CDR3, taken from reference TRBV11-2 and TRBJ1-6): EAGVAQSPRYKIIEKRQSVAFWCNPISGHATLYWYQQILGQGPKLLIQFQNNGVVDDSQLPKDRFSAERLKGVDSTLKIQPAKLEDSAVYLCASSTPRELNSPLHFGNGTRLTVT.

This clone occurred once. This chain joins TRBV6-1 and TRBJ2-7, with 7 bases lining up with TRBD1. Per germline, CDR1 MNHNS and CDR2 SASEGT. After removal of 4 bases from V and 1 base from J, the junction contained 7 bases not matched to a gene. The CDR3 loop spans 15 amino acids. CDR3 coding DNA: TGTGCCAGCAGTGGTGGGGCAGGGGGTTCCTACGAGCAGTACTTC. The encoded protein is CASSGGAGGSYEQYF.